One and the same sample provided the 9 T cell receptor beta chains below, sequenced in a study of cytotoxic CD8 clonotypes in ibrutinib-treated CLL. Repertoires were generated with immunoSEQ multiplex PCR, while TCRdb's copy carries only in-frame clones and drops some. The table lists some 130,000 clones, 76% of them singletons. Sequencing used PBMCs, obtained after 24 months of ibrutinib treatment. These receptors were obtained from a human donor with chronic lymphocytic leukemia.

CDR3 region: CASSGDRGYTDTQYF. In DNA, the CDR3 is TGTGCCAGCAGCGGGGACAGGGGTTACACAGATACGCAGTATTTT. This rearrangement joins TRBV4-2 to TRBJ2-3; 10 nucleotides align to TRBD1. Germline CDR1 is LGHNA and CDR2 is YNFKEQ. CDR3 size: 15 residues. J gave up 2 bases and V 5 bases, and 4 bases lay outside the gene matches.

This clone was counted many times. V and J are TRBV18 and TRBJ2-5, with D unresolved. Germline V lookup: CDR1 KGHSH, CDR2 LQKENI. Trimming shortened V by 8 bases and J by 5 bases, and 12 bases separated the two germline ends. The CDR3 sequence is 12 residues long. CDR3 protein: CASGPSLETQYF. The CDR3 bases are TGTGCCAGCGGCCCCTCTCTGGAGACCCAGTACTTC.

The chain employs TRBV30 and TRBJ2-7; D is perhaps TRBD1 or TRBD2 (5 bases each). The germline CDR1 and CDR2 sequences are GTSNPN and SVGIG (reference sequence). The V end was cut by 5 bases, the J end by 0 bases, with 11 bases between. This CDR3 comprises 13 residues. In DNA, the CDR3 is TGTGCCTGGGGCAGGGAGAGCTCCTACGAGCAGTACTTC. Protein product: CAWGRESSYEQYF. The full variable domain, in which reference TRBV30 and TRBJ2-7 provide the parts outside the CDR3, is SQTIHQWPATLVQPVGSPLSLECTVEGTSNPNLYWYRQAAGRGLQLLFYSVGIGQISSEVPQNLSASRPQDRQFILSSKKLLLSDSGFYLCAWGRESSYEQYFGPGTRLTVT.

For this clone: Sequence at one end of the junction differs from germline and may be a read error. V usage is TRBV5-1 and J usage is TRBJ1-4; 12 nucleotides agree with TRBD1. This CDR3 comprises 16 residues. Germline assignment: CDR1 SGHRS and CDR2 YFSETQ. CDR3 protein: CASSLEGQGANEKLFF. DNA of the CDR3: TGCGCCAGCAGCTTGGAGGGACAGGGGGCTAACGAAAAACTGTTTTTT.

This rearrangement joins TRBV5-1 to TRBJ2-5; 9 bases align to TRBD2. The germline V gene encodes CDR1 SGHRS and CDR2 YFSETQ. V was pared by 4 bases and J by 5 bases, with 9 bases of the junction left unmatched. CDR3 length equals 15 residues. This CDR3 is CASSPGLARGETQYF. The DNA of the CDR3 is TGCGCCAGCAGCCCAGGACTAGCGCGGGGGGAGACCCAGTACTTC.

The CDR3 region is CASTALVEQFF. CDR3 bases: TGTGCCAGCACCGCCCTGGTCGAGCAGTTCTTC. The rearrangement links TRBV6-6 to TRBJ2-1; D uncertain. The CDR3 length is 11 residues. Trimming removed 7 bases from V and 10 bases from J, with 11 bases in between. Germline-derived CDR1 and CDR2 are MNHNY and SVGAGI (reference sequence).

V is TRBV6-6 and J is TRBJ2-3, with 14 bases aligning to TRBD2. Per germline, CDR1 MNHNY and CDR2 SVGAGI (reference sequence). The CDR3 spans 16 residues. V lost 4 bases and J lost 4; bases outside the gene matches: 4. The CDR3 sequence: CASSSRLAGGPDTQYF. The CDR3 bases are TGTGCCAGCAGTTCCCGACTAGCGGGAGGGCCAGATACGCAGTATTTT.

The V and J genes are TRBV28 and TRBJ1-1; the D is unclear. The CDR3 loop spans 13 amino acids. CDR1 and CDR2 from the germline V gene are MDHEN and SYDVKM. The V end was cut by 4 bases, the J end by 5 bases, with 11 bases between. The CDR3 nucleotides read TGTGCCAGCAGTTATTCGGGGAGGACTGAAGCTTTCTTT. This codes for CASSYSGRTEAFF.

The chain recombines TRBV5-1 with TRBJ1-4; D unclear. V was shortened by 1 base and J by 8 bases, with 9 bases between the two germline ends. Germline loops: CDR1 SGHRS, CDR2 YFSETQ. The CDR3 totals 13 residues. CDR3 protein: CASSLSQGEKLFF. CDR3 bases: TGCGCCAGCAGCTTGTCACAAGGGGAAAAACTGTTTTTT.